This TCR beta chain was recovered during a study of OX40 agonist ivuxolimab in advanced cancers. Study at large: An anti-OX40 (CD134) antibody with agonistic activity, ivuxolimab, was administered to patients. Patients with hepatocellular carcinoma, melanoma, renal cell or head and neck cancer made up the dose-escalation patients. Regarding the study as a whole: Clonal expansion from baseline to week 6 occurred in both CD4+ and CD8+ T cells.

In germline, CDR1 is SGDLS, CDR2 YYNGEE. This CDR3 region has 16 residues. V lost 0 bases and J lost 2, with 13 bases in between. The method was immunoSEQ multiplex PCR; TCRdb's version includes in-frame clones alone and lacks a portion of them. The table records 55,000 to 65,000 clones, roughly 85% of them present only once. On this clone: Its target is unknown.

Sequences were derived from CD4+ or CD8+ T cells sorted from blood, sampled in a trial of the OX40 agonist ivuxolimab. The gene calls are TRBV9 and TRBJ2-3; unclear D gene. This receptor was identified in an adult with an advanced solid tumor such as melanoma, head and neck, liver or kidney cancer. The CDR3 DNA reads TGTGCCAGCAGCGTAGGGGATTTCCCTGACACAGATACGCAGTATTTT. Protein: CASSVGDFPDTDTQYF.